These 15 T cell receptor beta chains were all obtained from the same sample, sequenced in a study of T cell responses to AZD1222 COVID-19 vaccine. TCRdb's copy holds only in-frame clones and misses some; the assay was immunoSEQ multiplex PCR. Counted here are some 130,000 clones, just over 90% occurring once; the ten biggest clones make up approximately 0.98%. The sample in question was peripheral blood, obtained 28 days after the second AZD1222 dose. The receptor set was obtained from an adult who received the AZD1222 COVID-19 vaccine.

This chain uses TRBV28 with TRBJ1-2, with TRBD1 identical over 10 bases. Germline assignment: CDR1 MDHEN and CDR2 SYDVKM. CDR3 size: 15 residues. Trimming cost V 5 bases and J 5 bases; bases outside gene matches: 8. CDR3 DNA sequence: TGTGCCAGCAGTCCCGGGACAGGGGATGTATATGGCTACACCTTC. Its translation: CASSPGTGDVYGYTF.

The V gene is TRBV30, the J gene TRBJ2-7, with 10 bases lining up with TRBD2. V gave up 4 bases and J gave up 5 bases; unmatched junction bases: 8. CDR3 length equals 14 residues. Germline assignment: CDR1 GTSNPN and CDR2 SVGIG (reference sequence). The CDR3 protein is CAWTYSGTSDEQYF. The CDR3 nucleotides are TGTGCCTGGACATATTCCGGGACTAGCGACGAGCAGTACTTC.

J is TRBJ1-4 and V is TRBV5-8; D is uncertain. V was trimmed by 1 base and J by 9 bases, leaving 7 bases between them. Germline CDR1 and CDR2: SGHTS and YDEGEE. The CDR3 runs 12 residues. The DNA of the CDR3 is TGTGCCAGCAGCTTGACCCAGAAAAAACTGTTTTTT. This translates into CASSLTQKKLFF. Full variable domain (rest looked up from reference TRBV5-8 and TRBJ1-4): EAGVTQSPTHLIKTRGQQATLRCSPISGHTSVYWYQQALGLGLQFLLWYDEGEERNRGNFPPRFSGRQFPNYSSELNVNALELEDSALYLCASSLTQKKLFFGSGTQLSVL.

The V and J genes are TRBV6-5 and TRBJ2-7, with 11 nucleotides matching TRBD2. Germline loops: CDR1 MNHEY, CDR2 SVGAGI. The CDR3 runs 13 residues. Trimming cost V 6 bases and J 6 bases; bases outside gene matches: 4. The CDR3 sequence is CASRGTSGSEQYF. The DNA for the CDR3 is TGTGCCAGCAGAGGGACTAGCGGCAGCGAGCAGTACTTC.

V and J are TRBV18 and TRBJ1-1; unclear D gene. The V gene lost 3 bases and the J gene lost 1 base, with 15 bases spanning the gap. The germline V gene has CDR1 KGHSH and CDR2 LQKENI. The CDR3 is made up of 16 amino acids. The CDR3 nucleotides are TGTGCCAGCTCACCGTTGGCCCTCAAGGGGAACACTGAAGCTTTCTTT. Its translation is CASSPLALKGNTEAFF. Full variable domain (missing parts from reference TRBV18 and TRBJ1-1): NAGVMQNPRHLVRRRGQEARLRCSPMKGHSHVYWYRQLPEEGLKFMVYLQKENIIDESGMPKERFSAEFPKEGPSILRIQQVVRGDSAAYFCASSPLALKGNTEAFFGQGTRLTVV.

The rearrangement joins TRBV7-3 to TRBJ2-1; D is uncertain. Trimming pared 5 bases from V and 1 base from J, leaving 12 bases between. The CDR3 contains 15 residues. Germline V gene sequence: CDR1 SGHTA, CDR2 FQGTGA. The CDR3 sequence is CASSLRVGSYNEQFF. Here the CDR3 DNA reads TGTGCCAGCAGCCTTCGGGTAGGATCCTACAATGAGCAGTTCTTC.

There are a few counts of this clone. The chain combines TRBV15 with TRBJ1-5, with a weak D call TRBD1 (6 bases). V shed 3 bases and J shed 5 bases, with 20 bases lying between them. The CDR3 is made up of 17 amino acids. Looked up from germline, CDR1 is LNHNV and CDR2 is YYDKDF (reference sequence). In DNA form, the CDR3 reads TGTGCCACCAGCAGGCCGAGAACAGGGTCGGGAGATCAGCCCCAGCATTTT. Its protein is CATSRPRTGSGDQPQHF.

This chain uses TRBV7-6 with TRBJ2-7; no clear D gene. Germline CDR1 SGHVS, CDR2 FNYEAQ. This CDR3 contains 13 residues. Trimming removed 2 bases from V and 1 base from J, with 6 bases in between. The CDR3 nucleotides read TGTGCCAGCAGCTTATCAGGTTCCTACGAGCAGTACTTC. Its protein is CASSLSGSYEQYF.

V is TRBV18 and J is TRBJ1-2, with 7 bases matching TRBD1. CDR1 and CDR2 (germline): KGHSH, LQKENI. Trimming took 6 bases from V and 3 from J; bases not matched to a gene: 4. This CDR3 is 13 amino acids long. CDR3 region: CASSPGQDYGYTF. CDR3 DNA: TGTGCCAGCTCCCCTGGACAGGACTATGGCTACACCTTC.

The chain is built from TRBV6-2 or TRBV6-3 and TRBJ2-1, with D perhaps matching TRBD1 (6 bases). The V and J ends lost 2 bases and 10 bases respectively, with 12 bases between them. The CDR3 is 13 amino acids. In germline, CDR1 is MNHEY, CDR2 SVGEGT. CDR3 sequence: CASSYLQGLEQFF. The CDR3 DNA reads as TGTGCCAGCAGTTACCTTCAGGGGCTCGAGCAGTTCTTC.

V and J are TRBV11-2 and TRBJ1-1; D unclear. CDR1 and CDR2 (germline): SGHAT, FQNNGV. The CDR3 covers 13 residues. V was shortened by 0 bases and J by 2 bases, with 4 bases between the two germline ends. The CDR3 protein is CASSLDTNTEAFF. CDR3 in DNA: TGTGCCAGCAGCTTAGACACAAACACTGAAGCTTTCTTT.

This clone was seen only once. The rearrangement uses TRBV7-9 and TRBJ2-5, with 8 positions matching TRBD1. V lost 5 bases and J lost 7; bases outside the gene matches: 9. CDR1 is SEHNR and CDR2 is FQNEAQ in the germline V gene (reference sequence). The CDR3 contains 14 residues. The CDR3 bases are TGTGCCAGCAGCGGACAGGGCCTTTTAGGGACCCAGTACTTC. It translates to CASSGQGLLGTQYF.

The chain uses TRBV29-1 and TRBJ2-2, with D possibly matching TRBD1 (6 bases). V was trimmed by 6 bases and J by 0 bases, leaving 11 bases between them. The length of the CDR3 is 14 residues. Germline-derived CDR1 and CDR2 are SQVTM and ANQGSEA. DNA for the CDR3: TGCAGCGTCTCAGGGGAATCGAACACCGGGGAGCTGTTTTTT. Translated, it gives CSVSGESNTGELFF.

The chain is built from TRBV9 and TRBJ2-1, with D possibly TRBD2 on 5 matching bases. This CDR3 contains 14 residues. Trimming stripped 0 bases from V and 7 bases from J, with 11 bases between. Germline values: CDR1 SGDLS, CDR2 YYNGEE. CDR3 sequence: CASSVGGDGNEQFF. DNA of the CDR3: TGTGCCAGCAGCGTAGGGGGAGATGGGAATGAGCAGTTCTTC. The full variable domain, with the rest looked up from reference TRBV9 and TRBJ2-1, is DSGVTQTPKHLITATGQRVTLRCSPRSGDLSVYWYQQSLDQGLQFLIQYYNGEERAKGNILERFSAQQFPDLHSELNLSSLELGDSALYFCASSVGGDGNEQFFGPGTRLTVL.

This clone appeared a few times. The gene calls are TRBV5-4 and TRBJ2-7; 8 nucleotides match TRBD1. V trimming: 3 bases; J trimming: 4 bases; junction bases outside the gene matches: 9. The CDR3 runs to 15 residues. Looked up from germline, CDR1 is SGHNT and CDR2 is YYREEE (reference sequence). This chain's CDR3 is CASSSPGQASYEQYF. For the CDR3, the DNA is TGTGCCAGCAGCTCACCGGGACAGGCCTCTTACGAGCAGTACTTC.